Following are 10 T cell receptor beta chains from one sample sequenced in a study of cytomegalovirus exposure and HLA in healthy donors. Sequencing used immunoSEQ multiplex PCR; TCRdb keeps in-frame clones, though not all of them. The data contain about 280,000 clones, more than 75% of them singletons. Sequenced material: PBMCs. The receptor set was obtained from a woman aged 18-29 years in good health and CMV-seronegative.

The rearrangement joins TRBV18 to TRBJ2-7; D is unresolved. The CDR3 extends over 15 amino acids. Germline loops: CDR1 KGHSH, CDR2 LQKENI. V lost 1 base and J lost 3, with 13 bases in between. This CDR3 reads CASSPLGQAGYEQYF. CDR3 DNA sequence: TGTGCCAGCTCACCACTCGGTCAGGCAGGCTACGAGCAGTACTTC.

The chain couples TRBV5-4 to TRBJ1-1, with 8 positions matching TRBD1. The CDR3 is 15 amino acids. CDR1 and CDR2 (germline): SGHNT, YYREEE (reference sequence). V shed 4 bases and J 5 bases; nucleotides not matched to a gene: 10. CDR3 protein: CASSRGTGGLTEAFF. In DNA, the CDR3 is TGTGCCAGCAGCAGAGGGACAGGTGGATTGACTGAAGCTTTCTTT.

This sequence joins TRBV10-3 and TRBJ1-2, with 7 positions matching TRBD1. The CDR3 loop spans 12 amino acids. CDR1 ENHRY and CDR2 SYGVKD come from the germline V gene. After removal of 10 bases from V and 7 bases from J, the junction contained 9 bases not matched to a gene. The CDR3 sequence is CATQGQPSGYTF. Written as DNA, the CDR3 is TGTGCCACTCAGGGACAGCCTTCTGGCTACACCTTC.

The chain recombines TRBV27 with TRBJ1-5; a possible D gene is TRBD1 (5 bases). Germline V gives CDR1 MNHEY, CDR2 SMNVEV (reference sequence). The CDR3 is 15 residues long. V was pared by 6 bases and J by 2 bases, with 14 bases between. The CDR3: CASRRRGGGNQPQHF. The CDR3 nucleotides read TGTGCCAGCAGAAGGAGGGGAGGTGGCAATCAGCCCCAGCATTTT.

V usage is TRBV5-1 and J usage is TRBJ2-7, with D possibly being TRBD2 (5 bases). The CDR3 spans 14 residues. Germline V gene sequence: CDR1 SGHRS, CDR2 YFSETQ. V dropped 6 bases and J dropped 6 bases, with 19 bases sitting between them. CDR3 in amino acids: CASILTGNTGEQYF. As DNA, the CDR3 is TGCGCCAGCATCCTGACGGGAAATACGGGCGAGCAGTACTTC.

The chain uses TRBV27 and TRBJ2-1, with D possibly being TRBD2 (5 bases). Germline V gene data show CDR1 as MNHEY and CDR2 as SMNVEV (reference sequence). The CDR3 has 18 residues. V lost 2 bases and J lost 7, with 24 bases in between. The CDR3 reads CASSLGLLGPLWRNEQFF. The CDR3 nucleotides are TGTGCCAGCAGTTTAGGGCTTCTGGGCCCCCTATGGAGGAATGAGCAGTTCTTC.

The V gene is TRBV27, the J gene TRBJ2-5; 7 bases align to TRBD1. This CDR3 is built from 14 residues. Germline lookup yields CDR1 MNHEY and CDR2 SMNVEV (reference sequence). J was trimmed by 5 bases and V by 5 bases; bases with no gene match: 8. The CDR3: CASSRQGPAETQYF. The CDR3 DNA reads TGTGCCAGCAGTAGACAGGGACCGGCGGAGACCCAGTACTTC.

In this sample, this clone turned up once. This sequence joins TRBV28 and TRBJ2-1; 9 positions agree with TRBD1. The germline V gene encodes CDR1 MDHEN and CDR2 SYDVKM. The CDR3 extends over 18 amino acids. The V and J ends lost 6 bases and 10 bases, in that order; junction bases with no gene match: 22. The CDR3 loop is CASRIFIRGQGMSREQFF. CDR3 in DNA: TGTGCCAGCAGAATTTTTATTAGGGGACAGGGAATGTCTAGGGAGCAGTTCTTC.

CDR3 sequence: CASSQDSGGSYEQYF. DNA for the CDR3: TGCGCCAGCAGCCAAGATAGCGGGGGAAGCTACGAGCAGTACTTC. V is TRBV4-1 and J is TRBJ2-7; 9 positions agree with TRBD2. The CDR3 spans 15 residues. J was trimmed by 3 bases and V by 0 bases; bases with no gene match: 3. CDR1 and CDR2 (germline): MGHRA, YSYEKL.

V and J are TRBV7-2 and TRBJ2-1, with TRBD2 as a possible D gene (7 bases). CDR1 SGHTA and CDR2 FQGNSA come from the germline V gene. There are 14 residues in the CDR3. The V and J ends lost 2 bases and 6 bases respectively, with 11 bases between them. The CDR3 DNA reads as TGTGCCAGCAGCTTACGGGGGGCTGCCAATGAGCAGTTCTTC. Its translation is CASSLRGAANEQFF.